The 22 T cell receptor beta chains below were found in one sample sequenced in a study of CD8+CD57+ T cells in acquired aplastic anemia. Both TCR beta VDJ combination and CDR3 sequence profiling were carried out. Genomic DNA was the template for this profiling. TCRdb reanalysed the reads using MiXCR and keeps one entry per CDR3 protein. This table holds about 210,000 distinct CDR3 sequences, 30% to 40% found once. The sequenced sample was sorted CD4+, CD8+, or CD8+CD57+ T cells (not recorded which) from PBMCs. The receptor source for this set is a human donor in good health, serving as a control.

V and J are TRBV29-1 and TRBJ2-1; D might be TRBD1 or TRBD2, each matching 5 bases. The CDR3 contains 10 residues. The germline gives CDR1 SQVTM, CDR2 ANQGSEA. With 7 bases removed from V and 7 bases from J, the gap between germline ends came to 8 bases. The CDR3: CSGGVNEQFF. Written as DNA, the CDR3 is TGCAGCGGAGGGGTTAATGAGCAGTTCTTC.

The chain joins TRBV12-3 or TRBV12-4 to TRBJ2-7, with D tentatively TRBD2 (6 bases). The CDR3 consists of 13 residues. The V gene lost 3 bases and the J gene lost 7 bases, with 13 bases spanning the gap. CDR3 sequence: CASSLTPAGEQYV. DNA for the CDR3: TGTGCCAGCAGTTTGACTCCGGCGGGGGAGCAGTACGTC.

The genes are TRBV12-3 or TRBV12-4 and TRBJ2-2; D not certain. Trimming took 5 bases from V and 6 from J, leaving 10 bases between them. The CDR3 spans 13 residues. The CDR3 coding sequence is TGTGCCAGCAGTCAAGCCCGTGCCGGGGAGCTGTTTTTT. Protein product: CASSQARAGELFF.

As for this clonotype: A much larger clone sits a single nucleotide away, making a read error possible. Because it lacks the conserved phenylalanine or tryptophan at the end, this CDR3 is likely a read error. The chain is built from TRBV2 and TRBJ1-2; a weak D match, TRBD1 (6 bases). Deletions cut 5 bases from V and 3 bases from J, with 10 bases between. The CDR3 runs 13 residues. Per the germline V gene, CDR1 is SNHLY and CDR2 is FYNNEI. The CDR3 DNA is TGTGCCAGCAGTTCGAGGGGGGACTATGGCTACACCCTC. Amino acids: CASSSRGDYGYTL.

In this sample, this clonotype turned up a few times. The J gene is TRBJ1-4, the V gene TRBV20-1; no definite D call. The germline CDR1 and CDR2 sequences are DFQATT and SNEGSKA (reference sequence). This CDR3 comprises 14 residues. V was cut by 0 bases and J by 4 bases, with 9 bases left in between. CDR3 coding DNA: TGCAGTGCTAGAGATCCCGTGAATAATGAAAAACTGTTTTTT. The encoded protein is CSARDPVNNEKLFF.

The rearrangement joins TRBV20-1 to TRBJ2-1; 7 bases are shared with TRBD2. V dropped 0 bases and J dropped 2; count of bases not matched to a gene: 7. The CDR3 has 16 residues. Per germline, CDR1 DFQATT and CDR2 SNEGSKA (reference sequence). The DNA for the CDR3 is TGCAGTGCTAGAGATAAGGCTAGCGGAGCCTACAATGAGCAGTTCTTC. Its translation is CSARDKASGAYNEQFF.

This clonotype was detected many times. The chain couples TRBV20-1 to TRBJ2-5; 7 positions match TRBD1. Germline trimming cut 6 bases from V and 2 bases from J; bases unmatched to any gene: 12. CDR3 length: 15 residues. Germline V gene sequence: CDR1 DFQATT, CDR2 SNEGSKA (reference sequence). CDR3 coding DNA: TGCAGTGCATCTGGCCGGGACAGCCGTCAAGAGACCCAGTACTTC. Its protein is CSASGRDSRQETQYF.

There are many counts of this clonotype. The chain carries TRBV5-6 and TRBJ1-2, with a possible D match to TRBD1 (5 bases). V lost 0 bases and J lost 5, with 17 bases in between. The germline V gene has CDR1 SGHDT and CDR2 YYEEEE. This CDR3 comprises 16 residues. Written as DNA, the CDR3 is TGTGCCAGCAGCTTGGAGAGGGACGGGCTCGTATATGGCTACACCTTC. Its translation: CASSLERDGLVYGYTF.

The gene calls are TRBV29-1 and TRBJ2-7; either TRBD1 or TRBD2 may supply D (6 bases each). Trimming took 3 bases from V and 6 from J, leaving 12 bases between them. This CDR3 comprises 12 residues. CDR1 is SQVTM and CDR2 is ANQGSEA in the germline V gene. CDR3 in DNA: TGCAGCGTTGACAGGGGAGGATCCGAGCAGTACTTC. Translating gives CSVDRGGSEQYF.

To note about this clonotype: Given a much more abundant clone one base away, this may be a read error. The rearrangement uses TRBV5-4 and TRBJ2-7; a possible D gene is TRBD2 (5 bases). Germline CDR1 is SGHNT and CDR2 is YYREEE (reference sequence). The CDR3 covers 14 residues. CDR3 protein: CASSSDPLSGERYF. The DNA of the CDR3 is TGTGCCAGCAGCTCCGACCCCCTAAGCGGAGAGCGGTACTTC.

J is TRBJ1-2 and V is TRBV2; TRBD1 agrees at 7 bases. The J segment lost 5 bases and the V segment lost 7 bases, leaving 10 bases of the junction unmatched. Germline loops: CDR1 SNHLY, CDR2 FYNNEI. The CDR3 runs 14 residues. The chain's CDR3 is CASNQQGLRYGYTF. The CDR3 DNA reads as TGTGCCAGCAACCAACAGGGGTTGCGATATGGCTACACCTTC.

This clonotype was seen many times. The chain links TRBV10-3 to TRBJ2-3; 9 bases line up with TRBD2. The germline gives CDR1 ENHRY, CDR2 SYGVKD. The ends lost 8 bases at V and 0 bases at J; junction bases unmatched: 12. This CDR3 comprises 17 residues. CDR3 coding DNA: TGTGCCATCGCTCAGCGGGAGGTTGGGGCTAGCACAGATACGCAGTATTTT. Translated: CAIAQREVGASTDTQYF.

This clonotype was recorded many times. The V and J genes are TRBV15 and TRBJ1-1; the D gene is possibly TRBD1 (5 bases). V dropped 1 base and J dropped 11 bases, with 11 bases sitting between them. Germline V gene sequence: CDR1 LNHNV, CDR2 YYDKDF (reference sequence). The CDR3 contains 12 residues. The CDR3 sequence: CATSRVGQAAFF. Here the CDR3 DNA reads TGTGCCACCAGCAGAGTGGGGCAGGCGGCTTTCTTT.

CDR3 residues: CASSQGRAQETQYF. CDR3 coding DNA: TGCGCCAGCAGCCAAGGGAGGGCCCAAGAGACCCAGTACTTC. This sequence joins TRBV4-1 and TRBJ2-5; D possibly corresponds to TRBD2 (6 bases). Germline V CDR1 and CDR2: MGHRA, YSYEKL. This CDR3 spans 14 amino acids. Trimming took 1 base from V and 1 from J, leaving 7 bases between them.

This clonotype appeared many times. The chain has TRBV19 and TRBJ2-1; D gene unclear. This CDR3 is 12 amino acids long. Per the germline V gene, CDR1 is LNHDA and CDR2 is SQIVND (reference sequence). Trimming stripped 3 bases from V and 9 bases from J, with 9 bases between. The CDR3 loop is CASSILSSEQFF. DNA of the CDR3: TGTGCCAGTAGTATCTTGAGCAGTGAGCAGTTCTTC.

The chain is built from TRBV5-6 and TRBJ1-6; a weak D match, TRBD1 (6 bases). CDR1 SGHDT and CDR2 YYEEEE come from the germline V gene. The CDR3 loop spans 14 amino acids. V gave up 6 bases and J gave up 8 bases, with 15 bases separating them. The CDR3 DNA sequence: TGTGCCAGCACCGTACAGGGAAGGGATTCACCCCTCCACTTT. Protein product: CASTVQGRDSPLHF.

This clonotype was observed a handful of times. This chain links TRBV28 with TRBJ2-5, with a tentative D call TRBD2 (6 bases). The CDR3 runs to 15 residues. Germline CDR1 is MDHEN and CDR2 is SYDVKM. Trimming left V 2 bases short and J 5 bases short, with 15 bases between. The CDR3 sequence is CASSLRGVAYETQYF. The CDR3 nucleotides are TGTGCCAGCAGTTTACGCGGGGTAGCTTACGAGACCCAGTACTTC.

Turning to this clonotype: A clone one base away is much larger, so this may be a read error. The J gene is TRBJ1-1, the V gene TRBV7-6; perhaps TRBD1 as D (5 bases). The CDR3 runs to 14 residues. The V end was cut by 3 bases, the J end by 5 bases, with 13 bases between. Germline V gene data show CDR1 as SGHVS and CDR2 as FNYEAQ. Written as DNA, the CDR3 is TGTGCCAGCAGCTTCCGGACATGGTGGACTGAAGCTTTCTTT. Translation: CASSFRTWWTEAFF. Variable domain in full (rest from reference TRBV7-6 and TRBJ1-1): GAGVSQSPRYKVTKRGQDVALRCDPISGHVSLYWYRQALGQGPEFLTYFNYEAQQDKSGLPNDRFSAERPEGSISTLTIQRTEQRDSAMYRCASSFRTWWTEAFFGQGTRLTVV.

This clonotype was found many times. This chain joins TRBV7-9 and TRBJ2-7, with TRBD1 matching 7 bases. Trimming took 4 bases from V and 3 from J; bases not matched to a gene: 9. The CDR3 is 15 residues long. Germline V lookup: CDR1 SEHNR, CDR2 FQNEAQ (reference sequence). The CDR3 nucleotides read TGTGCCAGCAGCTCGAGGACAGGAACCCTCTACGAGCAGTACTTC. Amino acid sequence: CASSSRTGTLYEQYF.

This clonotype showed up just a few times. The chain employs TRBV14 and TRBJ2-3; possible D gene TRBD2, 5 bases. The germline V gene encodes CDR1 SGHDN and CDR2 FVKESK. CDR3 length: 16 amino acids. The V end was cut by 4 bases, the J end by 4 bases, with 18 bases between. CDR3 amino acids: CASSPVAGLLADTQYF. The CDR3 nucleotides read TGTGCCAGCAGCCCCGTAGCCGGACTTTTGGCAGATACGCAGTATTTT.

This chain connects TRBV7-2 to TRBJ1-4, with D hard to call. CDR1 is SGHTA, CDR2 FQGNSA, per germline. Trimming took 4 bases from V and 3 from J, leaving 12 bases between them. The CDR3 runs to 15 residues. CDR3 residues: CASSSFGFSNEKLFF. The CDR3 nucleotides are TGTGCCAGCAGCTCCTTCGGCTTTTCTAATGAAAAACTGTTTTTT.

The CDR3: CASSPWVGSTDTQYF. The CDR3 region has the DNA TGCGCCAGCAGCCCTTGGGTTGGTTCCACAGATACGCAGTATTTT. This chain connects TRBV5-1 to TRBJ2-3; D gene ambiguous. The CDR3 has 15 residues. The V and J ends lost 4 bases and 2 bases respectively, with 14 bases between them. Per the germline V gene, CDR1 is SGHRS and CDR2 is YFSETQ.